This TCR beta chain was sequenced in a study of cytotoxic CD8 clonotypes in ibrutinib-treated CLL. Across the whole study: Treatment had run for a median 12 months, range 6 to 36, when response samples were taken. General study findings and limits: Baseline values of clonality outstripped age-matched healthy donors and followed circulating CD8+ T-cell counts.

Only in-frame clones appear in the TCRdb table, and some are missing; sequencing was by immunoSEQ multiplex PCR. The sample includes about 200,000 clones, 70% to 75% of them seen just once. This CDR3 is built from 16 residues. With 0 bases clipped from V and 5 bases from J, the junction kept 8 bases outside the gene matches. Germline V gene lookup returns CDR1 MNHNS and CDR2 SASEGT. This clone has a count of ten or more. Its antigen is not identified. The source of this sequence is a human donor with chronic lymphocytic leukemia. V is TRBV6-1 and J is TRBJ2-3, with 7 bases fitting TRBD1. The sample was PBMCs, taken after 12 months of ibrutinib treatment. CDR3 in amino acids: CASSEAGQLRRDTQYF. DNA of the CDR3: TGTGCCAGCAGTGAAGCGGGACAGCTACGGCGAGATACGCAGTATTTT.